A single sample is the source of the 5 T cell receptor beta chains below, sequenced in a study of T cells after yellow fever vaccination. A single record per CDR3 protein comes from TCRdb applying MiXCR to the 5' RACE reads. The data contain about 99,000 distinct CDR3 sequences, approximately 6.3% of them singletons. Here the sequenced sample was CD8+ T cells sorted from PBMCs, taken 10 days after the yellow fever booster vaccination. Receptors were obtained from a man aged 18 to 29 who received the YFV17D yellow fever vaccine.

There are a few counts of this clonotype. The chain links TRBV5-1 to TRBJ1-3; D unresolved. Trimming took 1 base from V and 8 from J, leaving 10 bases between them. Germline CDR1 reads SGHRS; CDR2 reads YFSETQ. The CDR3 sequence is 13 residues long. For the CDR3, the DNA is TGCGCCAGCAGCTTGACCGGACGAGACACCATATATTTT. As protein: CASSLTGRDTIYF.

This clonotype was recorded a few times. The chain uses TRBV4-1 and TRBJ1-1; the D is unclear. Trimming left V 0 bases short and J 4 bases short, with 12 bases between. The CDR3 is 15 amino acids. Germline-derived CDR1 and CDR2 are MGHRA and YSYEKL. CDR3: CASSQDLGVGTEAFF. CDR3 sequence (DNA): TGCGCCAGCAGCCAAGATCTCGGGGTTGGCACTGAAGCTTTCTTT.

This clonotype came up many times. The chain is built from TRBV12-3 or TRBV12-4 and TRBJ2-1; D is possibly TRBD2 (6 bases). Trimming left V 6 bases short and J 16 bases short, with 25 bases between. The CDR3 spans 14 residues. CDR3 protein: CASSSGLYRGRSFF. CDR3 in DNA: TGTGCCAGCAGCTCGGGACTCTATCGGGGCAGGTCCTTCTTC.

This clonotype was found a few times. The J gene is TRBJ1-1, the V gene TRBV10-3; tentatively, D is TRBD1 (5 bases). The CDR3 covers 17 residues. From germline, CDR1 is ENHRY and CDR2 SYGVKD. The ends were cut back, 0 bases at V and 3 bases at J, with 17 bases in the middle. The DNA for the CDR3 is TGTGCCATCAGTGAGTCGAGGGACGGCACATGGGACACTGAAGCTTTCTTT. This translates into CAISESRDGTWDTEAFF.

The sample holds a few counts of this clonotype. The genes are TRBV7-6 and TRBJ2-3, with a possible D match to TRBD2 (6 bases). This CDR3 spans 17 amino acids. Looked up from germline, CDR1 is SGHVS and CDR2 is FNYEAQ. The V and J ends lost 5 bases and 2 bases respectively, with 20 bases between them. The CDR3 bases are TGTGCCAGCAGCCGCCCTGAAGGCGGGGAGCTCACAGATACGCAGTATTTT. It translates to CASSRPEGGELTDTQYF.